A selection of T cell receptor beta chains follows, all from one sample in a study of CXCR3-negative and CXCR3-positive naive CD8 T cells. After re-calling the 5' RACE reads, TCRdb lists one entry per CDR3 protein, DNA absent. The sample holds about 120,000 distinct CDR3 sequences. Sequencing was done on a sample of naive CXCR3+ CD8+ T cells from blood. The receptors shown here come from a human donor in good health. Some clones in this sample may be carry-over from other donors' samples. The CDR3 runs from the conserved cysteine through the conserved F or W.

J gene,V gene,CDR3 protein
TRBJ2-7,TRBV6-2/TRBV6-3,CASRFGPGEQYF
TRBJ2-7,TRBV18,CASSPPFHEQYF
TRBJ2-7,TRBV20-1,CSARVEGVMDRDLYEQYF
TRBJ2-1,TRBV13,CASSLDRVVGQFF
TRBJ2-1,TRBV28,CASRPRSWGSSYNEQFF
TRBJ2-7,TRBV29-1,CSVEKGAGEQYF
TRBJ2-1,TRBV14,CASSQALAGDYEQFF
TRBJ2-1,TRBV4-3,CASSQALLGGPDEQFF
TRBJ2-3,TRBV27,CASSSTYPEHRTDTQYF
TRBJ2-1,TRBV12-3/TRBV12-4,CASSSQREGPYNEQFF
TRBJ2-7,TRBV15,CATSRARVRGIHEQYF
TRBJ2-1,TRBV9,CASSVGDNEQFF
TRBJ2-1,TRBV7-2,CASSPIWGLAGGEQFF
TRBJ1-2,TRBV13,CASSIGRRGVGYTF
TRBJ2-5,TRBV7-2,CASSLDRGQKETQYF
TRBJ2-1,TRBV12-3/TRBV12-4,CASRRFLNPSGRALGNEQFF
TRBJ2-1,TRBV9,CASSVSGLTNEQFF
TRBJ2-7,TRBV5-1,CASSMGQGAYEQYF
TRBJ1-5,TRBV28,CASSFPAGNNQPQHF
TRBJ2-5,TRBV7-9,CASHLSGEETQYF
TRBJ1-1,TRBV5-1,CASSLERTPIEAFF
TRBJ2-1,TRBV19,CASTTSEVLGNEQFF
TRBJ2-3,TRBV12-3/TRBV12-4,CGSSFSSGNMQYF
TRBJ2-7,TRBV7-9,CASSLHQGLYF
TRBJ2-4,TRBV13,CASSAWAASAKNIQYF
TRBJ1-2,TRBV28,CASSFPLYGYTF
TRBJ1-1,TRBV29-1,CSVSGLVGDNTEAAEAFF
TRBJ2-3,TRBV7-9,CASSLPLAGTAGPDTQYF
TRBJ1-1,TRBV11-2,CASSHPHRGLNTEAFF
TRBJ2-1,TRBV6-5,CASRPLAGVDNEQFF
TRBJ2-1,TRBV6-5,CASSQLAGTYNEQFF
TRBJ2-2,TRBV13,CASSLLGTGGPGELFF
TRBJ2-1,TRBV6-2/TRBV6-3,CASSYKRGPRNEQFF
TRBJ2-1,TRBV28,CASSLRLNNEQFF
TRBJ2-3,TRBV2,CASSPGLALDTQYF
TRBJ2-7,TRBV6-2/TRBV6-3,CASSYEQGTYEQYF
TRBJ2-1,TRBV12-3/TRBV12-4,CASSSSTSYNEQFF
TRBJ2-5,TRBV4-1,CASSHPGQVSNGKETQYF
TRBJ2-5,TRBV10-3,CAISEELAGGGTRETQYF
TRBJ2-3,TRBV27,CASSLVLAAGVDTQYF
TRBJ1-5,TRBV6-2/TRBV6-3,CASSYPPQRGENQPQHF
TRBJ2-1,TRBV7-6,CASSRPTSESEQFF
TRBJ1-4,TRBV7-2,CASSLTGQNDEKLFF
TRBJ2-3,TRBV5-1,CASSLSGTSTDTQYF
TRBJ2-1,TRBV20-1,CSALARSSYNEQLF
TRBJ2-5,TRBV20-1,CSARADRGEETQYF
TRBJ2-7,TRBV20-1,CSTKSGENRNEQYF
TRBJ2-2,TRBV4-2,CASRELAGETNTGELCF
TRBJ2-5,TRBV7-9,CASSSPRGQGEETQYF
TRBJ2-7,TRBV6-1,CASSEVQGPYEQYF
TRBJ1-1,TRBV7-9,CASSSTMNTEAFF